This T cell receptor (beta chain) was identified during a study of T cell responses to AZD1222 COVID-19 vaccine. CDR1 SGDLS and CDR2 YYNGEE come from the germline V gene. CDR3 size: 16 residues. V shed 4 bases and J 4 bases; nucleotides not matched to a gene: 8. Some clones are missing from TCRdb's copy, which holds only in-frame ones; the method was immunoSEQ multiplex PCR. Counted here are around 140,000 clones, more than 85% occurring once; the ten biggest clones make up roughly 5.9%. The sequencing here drew on peripheral blood, taken on day 0 of AZD1222 vaccination. This TCR came from an adult in good health. J is TRBJ1-5 and V is TRBV9; 10 bases are shared with TRBD1. The CDR3 is CASSRGTGDENQPQHF. CDR3 DNA sequence: TGTGCCAGCAGCCGCGGGACAGGGGATGAGAATCAGCCCCAGCATTTT. The full variable domain, with the rest looked up from reference TRBV9 and TRBJ1-5, is DSGVTQTPKHLITATGQRVTLRCSPRSGDLSVYWYQQSLDQGLQFLIQYYNGEERAKGNILERFSAQQFPDLHSELNLSSLELGDSALYFCASSRGTGDENQPQHFGDGTRLSIL.